The 15 T cell receptor beta chains below all came from one sample that was sequenced in a study of PD-1 blockade in classical Hodgkin lymphoma. Time point here: newly diagnosed, previously untreated cHL patient sample. Researchers used magnetic negative selection to pull out pure CD4+ T cells from thawed PBMCs. Here immunoSEQ multiplex PCR was the method, and the copy in TCRdb shows in-frame clones only, minus some. The sample lists under 35,000 clones, 88% occurring once. The specimen was CD4+ T cells from blood. Receptors originate from a human donor with classical Hodgkin lymphoma.

The chain employs TRBV15 and TRBJ2-3; perhaps TRBD2 as D (6 bases). V lost 0 bases, J lost 5 bases, and 21 bases lay in between. The CDR3 sequence is 18 residues long. The germline CDR1 and CDR2 sequences are LNHNV and YYDKDF (reference sequence). The CDR3 loop is CATSRDSSLAGLRDTQYF. As DNA, the CDR3 is TGTGCCACCAGCAGAGATTCTTCCTTGGCGGGACTCCGAGATACGCAGTATTTT. The whole variable domain, remainder taken from reference TRBV15 and TRBJ2-3, is DAMVIQNPRYQVTQFGKPVTLSCSQTLNHNVMYWYQQKSSQAPKLLFHYYDKDFNNEADTPDNFQSRRPNTSFCFLDIRSPGLGDTAMYLCATSRDSSLAGLRDTQYFGPGTRLTVL.

A single count supports this clone. The chain carries TRBV15 and TRBJ1-1; D unresolved. With 0 bases removed from V and 1 base from J, the gap between germline ends came to 6 bases. This CDR3 has 14 residues. Germline CDR1 reads LNHNV; CDR2 reads YYDKDF (reference sequence). CDR3 amino acids: CATSREAGNTEAFF. For the CDR3, the DNA is TGTGCCACCAGCAGAGAGGCGGGGAACACTGAAGCTTTCTTT. Full variable domain (rest looked up from reference TRBV15 and TRBJ1-1): DAMVIQNPRYQVTQFGKPVTLSCSQTLNHNVMYWYQQKSSQAPKLLFHYYDKDFNNEADTPDNFQSRRPNTSFCFLDIRSPGLGDTAMYLCATSREAGNTEAFFGQGTRLTVV.

CDR3: CATSRSSMTGGYGYTF. As DNA, the CDR3 is TGTGCCACCAGCAGATCCTCAATGACAGGGGGGTATGGCTACACCTTC. The V and J genes are TRBV15 and TRBJ1-2; 9 bases map to TRBD1. The V gene end was trimmed by 2 bases and the J gene end by 5 bases; junction bases not matched to a gene: 9. The CDR3 is made up of 16 amino acids. Germline assignment: CDR1 LNHNV and CDR2 YYDKDF (reference sequence).

The J gene is TRBJ1-1, the V gene TRBV15; 8 bases align to TRBD1. The V segment lost 3 bases and the J segment 4 bases; nucleotides outside the gene matches: 10. This CDR3 has 16 amino acids. Germline values: CDR1 LNHNV, CDR2 YYDKDF (reference sequence). CDR3 sequence reads: CATSREYTGGFTEAFF. DNA for the CDR3: TGTGCCACCAGCAGGGAATATACAGGGGGATTCACTGAAGCTTTCTTT.

The chain is built from TRBV5-1 and TRBJ1-1; 7 bases align to TRBD1. After removal of 0 bases from V and 4 bases from J, the junction contained 6 bases not matched to a gene. Germline CDR1 and CDR2: SGHRS and YFSETQ. CDR3 size: 15 residues. This chain's CDR3 is CASSLDTGVATEAFF. CDR3 sequence (DNA): TGCGCCAGCAGCTTGGATACAGGGGTAGCCACTGAAGCTTTCTTT.

The chain carries TRBV4-1 and TRBJ1-1; 7 positions match TRBD1. The CDR3 extends over 15 amino acids. V gave up 1 base and J gave up 3 bases; unmatched junction bases: 5. CDR1 is MGHRA, CDR2 YSYEKL, per germline. The CDR3 DNA is TGCGCCAGCAGCCAAGGTACAGGGGATGACACTGAAGCTTTCTTT. Protein sequence: CASSQGTGDDTEAFF.

The chain uses TRBV25-1 and TRBJ1-3; a weak D match, TRBD1 (5 bases). Trimming removed 5 bases at V and 2 bases at J, with 10 bases between. The CDR3 runs 14 residues. CDR1 is MGHDK and CDR2 is SYGVNS in the germline V gene. CDR3 sequence reads: CASSQPGTGNTIYF. The CDR3 nucleotides are TGTGCCAGCAGTCAACCAGGGACTGGAAACACCATATATTTT.

The CDR3, as DNA: TGCAGCGTTGGCGAGGGCGGCCCGAAGATGGCTTTCTTT. Translating it yields CSVGEGGPKMAFF. The chain links TRBV29-1 to TRBJ1-1; D call uncertain. This CDR3 spans 13 amino acids. Germline-derived CDR1 and CDR2 are SQVTM and ANQGSEA. Between the trimmed V and J ends, which lost 4 bases and 11 bases, there was a span of 20 bases.

V and J are TRBV4-1 and TRBJ1-2; tentatively, D is TRBD1 (5 bases). Per germline, CDR1 MGHRA and CDR2 YSYEKL. The CDR3 runs to 15 residues. Trimming took off 2 bases at V and 5 bases at J, with 15 bases between the two ends. CDR3 region: CASSQLRQTLYGYTF. The CDR3 bases are TGCGCCAGCAGCCAACTTCGACAGACCCTATATGGCTACACCTTC.

The chain recombines TRBV7-9 with TRBJ1-2, with 9 bases that match TRBD1. The germline gives CDR1 SEHNR, CDR2 FQNEAQ (reference sequence). The CDR3 is 15 residues long. The ends lost 5 bases at V and 5 bases at J; junction bases unmatched: 9. The CDR3 sequence is CASSPQRDRVYGYTF. The CDR3 DNA follows: TGTGCCAGCAGCCCGCAGCGGGACAGGGTATATGGCTACACCTTC.

V usage is TRBV5-1 and J usage is TRBJ2-2, with D perhaps TRBD2 (6 bases). The CDR3 is made up of 13 amino acids. Deletions cut 4 bases from V and 4 bases from J, with 8 bases between. Germline V gene sequence: CDR1 SGHRS, CDR2 YFSETQ. CDR3 protein: CASSEGGTGELFF. The CDR3 nucleotides read TGCGCCAGCAGCGAGGGAGGCACCGGGGAGCTGTTTTTT.

V and J are TRBV18 and TRBJ1-2; D is undetermined. The CDR3 covers 15 residues. Trimming shortened V by 5 bases and J by 4 bases, and 17 bases separated the two germline ends. CDR1 and CDR2 from the germline V gene are KGHSH and LQKENI. The CDR3 spells CASSSQAAGPYGYTF. DNA for the CDR3: TGTGCCAGCTCATCCCAGGCGGCAGGTCCCTATGGCTACACCTTC. Full variable domain (remainder filled in from reference TRBV18 and TRBJ1-2): NAGVMQNPRHLVRRRGQEARLRCSPMKGHSHVYWYRQLPEEGLKFMVYLQKENIIDESGMPKERFSAEFPKEGPSILRIQQVVRGDSAAYFCASSSQAAGPYGYTFGSGTRLTVV.

This clone is a singleton in its sample. The chain has TRBV5-4 and TRBJ2-3, with D uncertain. V was cut by 7 bases and J by 4 bases, with 7 bases left in between. Germline CDR1 reads SGHNT; CDR2 reads YYREEE (reference sequence). The CDR3 has 11 amino acids. The CDR3, as DNA: TGTGCCAGCGGGGTACCAGATACGCAGTATTTT. This gives the protein CASGVPDTQYF.

The chain has TRBV2 and TRBJ2-2; D is perhaps TRBD1 or TRBD2 (5 bases each). From germline, CDR1 is SNHLY and CDR2 FYNNEI. The CDR3 runs 17 residues. V lost 6 bases, J lost 0 bases, and 17 bases lay in between. The CDR3 loop is CASSAIGGTSNTGELFF. The CDR3 region has the DNA TGTGCCAGCAGCGCCATAGGTGGGACCTCGAACACCGGGGAGCTGTTTTTT.

This chain joins TRBV19 and TRBJ1-1; D is uncertain. The V end was cut by 2 bases, the J end by 2 bases, with 9 bases between. The CDR3 loop spans 14 amino acids. Germline CDR1 reads LNHDA; CDR2 reads SQIVND (reference sequence). CDR3 nucleotide sequence: TGTGCCAGTAGTATAACCCGCCGTAACACTGAAGCTTTCTTT. Its protein product is CASSITRRNTEAFF.